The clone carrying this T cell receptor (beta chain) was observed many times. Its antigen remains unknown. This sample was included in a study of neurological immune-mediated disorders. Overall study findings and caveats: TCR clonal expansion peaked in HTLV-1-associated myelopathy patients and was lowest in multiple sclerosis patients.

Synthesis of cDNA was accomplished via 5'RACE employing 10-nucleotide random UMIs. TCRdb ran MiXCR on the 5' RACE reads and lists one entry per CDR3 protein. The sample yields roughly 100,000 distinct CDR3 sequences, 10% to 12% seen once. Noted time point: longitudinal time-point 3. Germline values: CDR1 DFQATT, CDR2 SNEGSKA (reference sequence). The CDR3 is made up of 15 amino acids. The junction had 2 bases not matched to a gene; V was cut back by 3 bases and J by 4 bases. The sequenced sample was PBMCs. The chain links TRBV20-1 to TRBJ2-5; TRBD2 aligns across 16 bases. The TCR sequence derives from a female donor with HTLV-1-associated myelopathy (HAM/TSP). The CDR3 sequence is CSARGLAGGRETQYF. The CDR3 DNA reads TGCAGTGCTAGGGGACTAGCGGGGGGGCGAGAGACCCAGTACTTC.